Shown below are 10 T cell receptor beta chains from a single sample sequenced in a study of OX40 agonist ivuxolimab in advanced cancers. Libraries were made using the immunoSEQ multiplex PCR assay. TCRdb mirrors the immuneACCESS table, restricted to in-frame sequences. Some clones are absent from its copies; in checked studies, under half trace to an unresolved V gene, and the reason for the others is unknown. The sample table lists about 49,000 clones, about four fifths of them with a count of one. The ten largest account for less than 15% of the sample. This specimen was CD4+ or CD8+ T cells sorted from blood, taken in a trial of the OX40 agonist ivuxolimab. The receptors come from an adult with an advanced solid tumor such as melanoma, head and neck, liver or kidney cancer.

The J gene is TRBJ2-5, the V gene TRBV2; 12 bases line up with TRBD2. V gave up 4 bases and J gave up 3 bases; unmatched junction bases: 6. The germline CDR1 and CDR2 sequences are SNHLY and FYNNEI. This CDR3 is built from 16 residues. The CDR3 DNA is TGTGCCAGCAGTGGTCCGGGACTAGCGGGCAAAGAGACCCAGTACTTC. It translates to CASSGPGLAGKETQYF.

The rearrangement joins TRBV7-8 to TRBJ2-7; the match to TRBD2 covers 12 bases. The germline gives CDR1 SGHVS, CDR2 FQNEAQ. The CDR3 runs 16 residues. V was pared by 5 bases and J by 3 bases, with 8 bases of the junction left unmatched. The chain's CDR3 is CASSPRTSGNIYEQYF. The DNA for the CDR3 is TGTGCCAGCAGCCCCCGGACTAGCGGGAACATCTACGAGCAGTACTTC. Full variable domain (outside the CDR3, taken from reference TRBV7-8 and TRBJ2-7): GAGVSQSPRYKVAKRGQDVALRCDPISGHVSLFWYQQALGQGPEFLTYFQNEAQLDKSGLPSDRFFAERPEGSVSTLKIQRTQQEDSAVYLCASSPRTSGNIYEQYFGPGTRLTVT.

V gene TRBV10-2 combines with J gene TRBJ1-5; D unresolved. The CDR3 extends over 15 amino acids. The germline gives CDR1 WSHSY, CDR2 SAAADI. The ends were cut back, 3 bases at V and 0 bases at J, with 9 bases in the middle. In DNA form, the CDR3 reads TGCGCCAGCAGTGATTTGTGGGGTAGCAATCAGCCCCAGCATTTT. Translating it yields CASSDLWGSNQPQHF.

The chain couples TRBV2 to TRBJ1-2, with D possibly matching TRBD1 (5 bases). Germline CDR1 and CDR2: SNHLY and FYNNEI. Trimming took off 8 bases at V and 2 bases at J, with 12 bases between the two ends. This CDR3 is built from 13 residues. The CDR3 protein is CASGASGNYGYTF. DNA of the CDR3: TGTGCCAGCGGGGCCTCGGGGAACTATGGCTACACCTTC.

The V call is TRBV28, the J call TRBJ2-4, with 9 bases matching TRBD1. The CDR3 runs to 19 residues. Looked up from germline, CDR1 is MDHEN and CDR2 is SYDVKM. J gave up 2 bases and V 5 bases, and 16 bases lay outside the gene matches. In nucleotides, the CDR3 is TGTGCCAGCAGTCGGAGGACAGGGGCCCACCGTGGGTCCAAAAACATTCAGTACTTC. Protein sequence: CASSRRTGAHRGSKNIQYF.

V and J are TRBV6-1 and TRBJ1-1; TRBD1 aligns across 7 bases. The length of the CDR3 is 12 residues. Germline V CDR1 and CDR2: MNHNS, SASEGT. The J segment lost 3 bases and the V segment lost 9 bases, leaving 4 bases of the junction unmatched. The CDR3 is CASSRGDTEAFF. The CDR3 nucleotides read TGTGCCAGTAGCAGGGGGGACACTGAAGCTTTCTTT.

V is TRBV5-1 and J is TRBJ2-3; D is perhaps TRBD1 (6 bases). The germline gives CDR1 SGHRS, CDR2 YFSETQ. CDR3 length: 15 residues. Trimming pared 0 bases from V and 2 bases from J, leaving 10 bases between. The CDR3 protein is CASSLEAGDTDTQYF. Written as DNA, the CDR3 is TGCGCCAGCAGCTTGGAGGCAGGGGACACAGATACGCAGTATTTT.

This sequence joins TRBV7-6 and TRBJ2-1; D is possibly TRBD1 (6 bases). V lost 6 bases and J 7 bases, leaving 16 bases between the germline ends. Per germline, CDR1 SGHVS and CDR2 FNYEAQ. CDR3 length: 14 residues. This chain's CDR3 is CASSRARGWNEQFF. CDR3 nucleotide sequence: TGTGCCAGCAGTCGGGCTAGGGGGTGGAATGAGCAGTTCTTC. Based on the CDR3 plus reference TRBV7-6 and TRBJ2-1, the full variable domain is GAGVSQSPRYKVTKRGQDVALRCDPISGHVSLYWYRQALGQGPEFLTYFNYEAQQDKSGLPNDRFSAERPEGSISTLTIQRTEQRDSAMYRCASSRARGWNEQFFGPGTRLTVL.

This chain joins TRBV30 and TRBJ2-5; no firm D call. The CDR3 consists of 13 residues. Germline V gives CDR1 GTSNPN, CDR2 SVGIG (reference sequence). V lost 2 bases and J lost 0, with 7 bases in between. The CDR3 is CAWSPGYQETQYF. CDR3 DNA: TGTGCCTGGAGTCCAGGATACCAAGAGACCCAGTACTTC.

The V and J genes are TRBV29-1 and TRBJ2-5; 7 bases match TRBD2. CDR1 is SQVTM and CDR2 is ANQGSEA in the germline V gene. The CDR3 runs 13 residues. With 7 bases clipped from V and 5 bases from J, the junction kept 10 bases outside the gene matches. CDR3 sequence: CSASLTSRETQYF. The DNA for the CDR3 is TGCAGCGCCTCGCTGACTAGCAGGGAGACCCAGTACTTC.